Listed below are T cell receptor beta chains from one sample, sequenced in a study of T-cell memory formation after mild COVID-19. In TCRdb, the 5' RACE reads were re-called with MiXCR into one record per CDR3 protein. The sample consists of around 250,000 distinct CDR3 sequences, 15% of them appearing once. The sample was PBMCs or a T cell subset sorted from them (not recorded which). These TCRs come from an adult woman who had mild COVID-19 (a few samples of this study predate the infection). Cell type and time point are not known. Each CDR3 is given with its conserved first and last residue.

v_call	cdr3_aa
TRBV6-5	CASSRAGRGSYNEQFF
TRBV12-3/TRBV12-4	CASSFATEGETQYF
TRBV12-3/TRBV12-4	CASSLGQNWGSPLHF
TRBV5-1	CASSLRDLNEKLFF
TRBV27	CASSPRGGNNEKLFF
TRBV4-3	CASSPLVTGELFF
TRBV29-1	CSVMGTTGMNTEAFF
TRBV7-6	CASSQELARINEQFF
TRBV18	CASSPTSGRARDEQFF
TRBV12-3/TRBV12-4	CASSPTGGIGGANVLTF
TRBV7-3	CASSFRDRAVNGYGYTF
TRBV6-5	CASSYSTTANLFYGDTGELFF
TRBV7-6	CASSRRTGGSGANVLTF
TRBV9	CASSSRETSGSYEQYF
TRBV4-1	CASSQPLSVSFEETQYF
TRBV7-8	CASSWTRSNTGELFF
TRBV27	CASSPVAGVYGYTF
TRBV30	CAWNKVGELFF
TRBV7-3	CASSPTRVGSYNEQFF
TRBV11-2	CASSPDRNTGELFF
TRBV19	CASNTPRRGGGTDTQYF
TRBV30	CAWSVLTDRGYEQYF
TRBV11-2	CASSLTGGVEQFF
TRBV3-1	CASSRTGDRQTQYF
TRBV15	CATSLEQGFTGELFF
TRBV5-5	CASSFSGNTEAFF
TRBV5-1	CASSRLGLAGGPETQYF
TRBV20-1	CSAVPISLEDRGTQYF
TRBV20-1	CSASPPGADTQYF
TRBV12-3/TRBV12-4	CASSFGGSWGNEQFF
TRBV5-1	CASSLASGGTEAFF
TRBV5-1	CASSAQGISYEQYF
TRBV25-1	CASSEYGAGNNEQFF
TRBV30	CAWSVRGLRAFF
TRBV12-3/TRBV12-4	CASSFGRGLTYEQYF
TRBV3-1	CASSQGGGYTF
TRBV7-2	CASSRNRQGRNYGYTF
TRBV29-1	CSTRQGVDYGYTF
TRBV18	CASSPQAGEVGEQFF
TRBV10-3	CAISADQGTDTQYF
TRBV7-8	CASRPNTGYQETQYF
TRBV7-2	CASSFRLAGEADTQYF
TRBV12-3/TRBV12-4	CASSKGGTYEQYF
TRBV20-1	CSARATTGGEQYF
TRBV28	CASSLKDLEPQHF
TRBV5-6	CASSLDPGPSNEQFF